Presented here are 30 T cell receptor beta chains from one specimen sequenced in a study of OX40 agonist ivuxolimab in advanced cancers. The table came from immunoSEQ multiplex PCR; TCRdb's copy has only in-frame clones and leaves some out. The sample consists of approximately 49,000 clones, 65% to 85% of them appearing once. The specimen was CD4+ or CD8+ T cells sorted from blood, collected in a trial of the OX40 agonist ivuxolimab. Source of these receptors: an adult with an advanced solid tumor such as melanoma, head and neck, liver or kidney cancer.

The rearrangement joins TRBV19 to TRBJ1-2; maybe TRBD1 (6 bases). This CDR3 contains 15 residues. Trimming shortened V by 7 bases and J by 8 bases, and 23 bases separated the two germline ends. CDR1 is LNHDA, CDR2 SQIVND, per germline (reference sequence). The CDR3 bases are TGTGCCAGTACCCCAACGGGATTGGGGGCGCAGGGCTACACCTTC. It codes for CASTPTGLGAQGYTF.

The V call is TRBV7-2, the J call TRBJ1-2; D ambiguous. The CDR3 spans 13 residues. Germline CDR1 reads SGHTA; CDR2 reads FQGNSA. V lost 3 bases and J lost 2, with 7 bases in between. The CDR3 DNA reads as TGTGCCAGCAGCTTCAATAAGAACTATGGCTACACCTTC. Protein: CASSFNKNYGYTF.

The chain couples TRBV7-8 to TRBJ2-2, with 7 positions matching TRBD1. J lost 4 bases, V lost 4 bases, and 3 bases had no gene match. The CDR3 is 14 amino acids. Germline V CDR1 and CDR2: SGHVS, FQNEAQ. The CDR3, as DNA: TGTGCCAGCAGCTCACAGGGGACCACCGGGGAGCTGTTTTTT. Its protein is CASSSQGTTGELFF.

This chain links TRBV7-9 with TRBJ2-1, with TRBD1 identical over 7 bases. The CDR3 totals 13 residues. The trim removed 4 bases at V and 5 bases at J, leaving 2 bases unmatched. Germline V CDR1 and CDR2: SEHNR, FQNEAQ (reference sequence). The CDR3 DNA follows: TGTGCCAGCAGCTCGGGACAGAACAATGAGCAGTTCTTC. Its translation: CASSSGQNNEQFF.

The chain uses TRBV6-1 and TRBJ2-7; no firm D call. Germline CDR1 reads MNHNS; CDR2 reads SASEGT. The CDR3 totals 13 residues. The germline V and J ends were trimmed by 8 bases and 2 bases, with 13 bases remaining between them. The CDR3 region has the DNA TGTGCCAGCCACGTAATGGGCACCTACGAGCAGTACTTC. Amino acids: CASHVMGTYEQYF.

The rearrangement joins TRBV6-5 to TRBJ1-1, with 9 bases fitting TRBD1. CDR1 and CDR2 from the germline V gene are MNHEY and SVGAGI. V trimming: 1 base; J trimming: 4 bases; junction bases outside the gene matches: 1. CDR3 length equals 14 residues. The CDR3 region is CASSYLTGGTEAFF. DNA for the CDR3: TGTGCCAGCAGTTACTTGACAGGGGGCACTGAAGCTTTCTTT.

This clone was counted between two and nine times. The chain carries TRBV7-8 and TRBJ1-6; D perhaps matches TRBD1 (5 bases). CDR3 size: 15 residues. Trimming left V 3 bases short and J 8 bases short, with 14 bases between. CDR1 is SGHVS, CDR2 FQNEAQ, per germline. The CDR3, as DNA: TGTGCCAGCAGCTTGACCGACAGCCTGCATTCACCCCTCCACTTT. It encodes CASSLTDSLHSPLHF.

This chain joins TRBV27 and TRBJ2-7; TRBD2 might be the D (5 bases). Germline V gene lookup returns CDR1 MNHEY and CDR2 SMNVEV (reference sequence). The CDR3 loop spans 14 amino acids. V lost 4 bases and J 6 bases, leaving 16 bases between the germline ends. The CDR3 DNA reads as TGTGCCAGCAGTTCGAGCCCGGGGTCTGGCGAGCAGTACTTC. Translation: CASSSSPGSGEQYF.

The rearrangement uses TRBV7-2 and TRBJ2-3; 7 bases are a match to TRBD2. Germline lookup yields CDR1 SGHTA and CDR2 FQGNSA. Unmatched junction bases numbered 9, after V lost 6 bases and J lost 6 bases. This CDR3 has 14 residues. CDR3 nucleotide sequence: TGTGCCAGCAGGTCGGGACTCGGGAGGGATACGCAGTATTTT. Protein product: CASRSGLGRDTQYF.

The V call is TRBV9, the J call TRBJ2-1, with 16 bases identical to TRBD2. Trimming at V came to 4 bases and at J to 5 bases, leaving 12 bases not matched to a gene. CDR1 and CDR2 from the germline V gene are SGDLS and YYNGEE. This CDR3 is 19 amino acids long. The CDR3 sequence: CASSHGTSGGARGNNEQFF. Here the CDR3 DNA reads TGTGCCAGCAGCCACGGGACTAGCGGGGGGGCGAGGGGTAACAATGAGCAGTTCTTC.

The rearrangement uses TRBV5-1 and TRBJ2-5; D is ambiguous. In germline, CDR1 is SGHRS, CDR2 YFSETQ. The CDR3 covers 14 residues. Trimming took off 0 bases at V and 2 bases at J, with 8 bases between the two ends. This CDR3 reads CASSLARRQETQYF. For the CDR3, the DNA is TGCGCCAGCAGCTTGGCCCGGCGGCAAGAGACCCAGTACTTC.

The CDR3 protein is CASSLGPVERTQYF. DNA for the CDR3: TGCGCCAGCAGCTTGGGGCCCGTCGAGAGGACCCAGTACTTC. The J gene is TRBJ2-5, the V gene TRBV5-1; no clear D gene. The CDR3 runs 14 residues. CDR1 is SGHRS and CDR2 is YFSETQ in the germline V gene. V was pared by 0 bases and J by 7 bases, with 13 bases between.

The genes are TRBV6-6 and TRBJ2-7, with D uncertain. Germline V lookup: CDR1 MNHNY, CDR2 SVGAGI (reference sequence). This CDR3 contains 11 residues. V gave up 7 bases and J gave up 4 bases, with 8 bases separating them. This CDR3 is CASTLGYEQYF. In DNA form, the CDR3 reads TGTGCCAGCACCCTCGGGTACGAGCAGTACTTC.

This chain uses TRBV7-9 with TRBJ1-6; D may be TRBD1 (6 bases). This CDR3 has 15 residues. V gave up 6 bases and J gave up 0 bases, with 9 bases separating them. The germline V gene has CDR1 SEHNR and CDR2 FQNEAQ (reference sequence). In DNA, the CDR3 is TGTGCCAGCAGAACAGGGAGCTCCTATAATTCACCCCTCCACTTT. Residues: CASRTGSSYNSPLHF.

The rearrangement links TRBV9 to TRBJ1-6; tentatively, D is TRBD1 (5 bases). Per the germline V gene, CDR1 is SGDLS and CDR2 is YYNGEE. This CDR3 region has 15 residues. The V end was cut by 0 bases, the J end by 5 bases, with 9 bases between. DNA for the CDR3: TGTGCCAGCAGCGTAGGGGTAGGGGATAATTCACCCCTCCACTTT. It codes for CASSVGVGDNSPLHF.

This clone occurred a few times. This rearrangement joins TRBV12-5 to TRBJ1-4; TRBD1 matches 9 bases. This CDR3 has 13 residues. Trimming cost V 6 bases and J 13 bases; bases outside gene matches: 9. CDR1 is LGHNT, CDR2 FRNRAP, per germline. The CDR3 sequence: CASGRLVGQGLFF. CDR3 DNA sequence: TGTGCTAGTGGGCGCCTAGTGGGACAGGGACTGTTTTTT.

V and J are TRBV5-4 and TRBJ1-6, with a weak D call TRBD1 (5 bases). Germline V gene sequence: CDR1 SGHNT, CDR2 YYREEE (reference sequence). CDR3 length: 14 residues. V was clipped by 1 base and J by 8 bases, with 10 bases between them. Written as DNA, the CDR3 is TGTGCCAGCAGCTTGAGGGACGAAGATTCACCCCTCCACTTT. This gives the protein CASSLRDEDSPLHF. The full variable domain, its missing parts supplied by reference TRBV5-4 and TRBJ1-6, is ETGVTQSPTHLIKTRGQQVTLRCSSQSGHNTVSWYQQALGQGPQFIFQYYREEENGRGNFPPRFSGLQFPNYSSELNVNALELDDSALYLCASSLRDEDSPLHFGNGTRLTVT.

This clone has only a few counts. The chain couples TRBV11-2 to TRBJ2-1; TRBD2 might be the D (6 bases). Germline assignment: CDR1 SGHAT and CDR2 FQNNGV. The CDR3 is 17 amino acids. With 5 bases removed from V and 3 bases from J, the gap between germline ends came to 20 bases. The CDR3 loop is CASSPFRSGLSYNEQFF. The CDR3 DNA sequence: TGTGCCAGCAGCCCCTTCAGGAGCGGGCTTAGCTACAATGAGCAGTTCTTC.

The chain uses TRBV7-3 and TRBJ2-2, with D perhaps being TRBD1 or TRBD2 (6 bases each). Deletions cut 3 bases from V and 5 bases from J, with 13 bases between. CDR1 and CDR2 from the germline V gene are SGHTA and FQGTGA. The CDR3 spans 15 residues. The CDR3 DNA is TGTGCCAGCAGCTTCTGGGGGGCAGGAACCGGGGAGCTGTTTTTT. Translating it yields CASSFWGAGTGELFF. The variable domain in full, with the rest retrieved from reference TRBV7-3 and TRBJ2-2, is GAGVSQTPSNKVTEKGKYVELRCDPISGHTALYWYRQSLGQGPEFLIYFQGTGAADDSGLPNDRFFAVRPEGSVSTLKIQRTERGDSAVYLCASSFWGAGTGELFFGEGSRLTVL.

The V and J genes are TRBV4-3 and TRBJ1-1; D is possibly TRBD1 (6 bases). V lost 0 bases and J 1 base, leaving 18 bases between the germline ends. Looked up from germline, CDR1 is LGHNA and CDR2 is YSLEER. CDR3 size: 18 residues. In nucleotides, the CDR3 is TGCGCCAGCAGCCAAGATATTTCCCTGCAGGGGAGGAACACTGAAGCTTTCTTT. Its translation is CASSQDISLQGRNTEAFF.

The gene calls are TRBV7-2 and TRBJ2-5, with D perhaps matching TRBD2 (6 bases). V gave up 1 base and J gave up 9 bases, with 21 bases separating them. The CDR3 runs to 16 residues. Germline V gives CDR1 SGHTA, CDR2 FQGNSA. The CDR3 nucleotides read TGTGCCAGCAGCTTAGGGGCAGAGCGCACAGGAGGGGCCCAGTACTTC. It yields the protein CASSLGAERTGGAQYF.

The chain joins TRBV30 to TRBJ1-1; D remains unclear. The CDR3 is 14 amino acids. Trimming removed 4 bases from V and 0 bases from J, with 12 bases in between. The V gene's germline CDR1 is GTSNPN and CDR2 SVGIG (reference sequence). The CDR3 loop reads CAWNGDFVNTEAFF. CDR3 in DNA: TGTGCCTGGAACGGGGATTTTGTGAACACTGAAGCTTTCTTT. The full variable domain, its missing parts supplied by reference TRBV30 and TRBJ1-1, is SQTIHQWPATLVQPVGSPLSLECTVEGTSNPNLYWYRQAAGRGLQLLFYSVGIGQISSEVPQNLSASRPQDRQFILSSKKLLLSDSGFYLCAWNGDFVNTEAFFGQGTRLTVV.

This chain uses TRBV19 with TRBJ1-1; 7 nucleotides agree with TRBD1. CDR1 and CDR2 from the germline V gene are LNHDA and SQIVND (reference sequence). This CDR3 contains 15 residues. With 4 bases clipped from V and 7 bases from J, the junction kept 12 bases outside the gene matches. The chain's CDR3 is CASSSPFRGKNEAFF. CDR3 bases: TGTGCCAGTAGTAGCCCCTTCAGGGGGAAGAATGAAGCTTTCTTT.

V and J are TRBV30 and TRBJ2-3; D not resolved. V lost 3 bases, J lost 1 base, and 14 bases lay in between. Germline V gene data show CDR1 as GTSNPN and CDR2 as SVGIG (reference sequence). The CDR3 is 15 amino acids. CDR3 coding DNA: TGTGCCTGGAGCCCCTGGGCCCGGGGCACAGATACGCAGTATTTT. Translated, it gives CAWSPWARGTDTQYF.

The rearrangement joins TRBV12-5 to TRBJ2-4, with a weak D call TRBD1 (6 bases). Per germline, CDR1 LGHNT and CDR2 FRNRAP. V was cut by 5 bases and J by 7 bases, with 15 bases left in between. The CDR3 extends over 14 amino acids. The CDR3 sequence is CASGIGTIGNIQYF. The DNA for the CDR3 is TGTGCTAGTGGTATCGGGACAATCGGGAACATTCAGTACTTC.

V is TRBV13 and J is TRBJ1-6; 8 positions match TRBD1. CDR1 is PRHDT, CDR2 FYEKMQ, per germline (reference sequence). V shed 5 bases, J shed 0 bases, and the junction held 3 bases outside the gene matches. This CDR3 is 16 amino acids long. CDR3 sequence: CASSLTGGSYNSPLHF. In DNA, the CDR3 is TGTGCCAGCAGCCTAACAGGGGGCTCCTATAATTCACCCCTCCACTTT. The full variable domain, completed using reference TRBV13 and TRBJ1-6, is AAGVIQSPRHLIKEKRETATLKCYPIPRHDTVYWYQQGPGQDPQFLISFYEKMQSDKGSIPDRFSAQQFSDYHSELNMSSLELGDSALYFCASSLTGGSYNSPLHFGNGTRLTVT.

The chain is built from TRBV5-1 and TRBJ2-3, with D perhaps TRBD2 (6 bases). In germline, CDR1 is SGHRS, CDR2 YFSETQ. The CDR3 length is 15 residues. V shed 3 bases and J shed 5 bases, with 16 bases lying between them. CDR3 in DNA: TGCGCCAGCAGCTCCGGGACTCCTGTGGGAGATACGCAGTATTTT. Translated: CASSSGTPVGDTQYF.

By share, this clone ranks as medium-sized. The V gene is TRBV6-5, the J gene TRBJ1-2, with D perhaps TRBD1 (5 bases). CDR3 length equals 16 residues. The V gene lost 4 bases and the J gene lost 9 bases, with 24 bases spanning the gap. CDR1 MNHEY and CDR2 SVGAGI come from the germline V gene. CDR3: CASSSAGAARGVRYTF. In nucleotides, the CDR3 is TGTGCCAGCAGTTCCGCCGGGGCAGCACGAGGCGTACGCTACACCTTC.

Comment on this clone: At one end, the junction sequence differs from germline, possibly due to a read error. This CDR3 is CASSLAKSGQRGAFF. CDR3 nucleotide sequence: TGTGCCAGCAGCCTAGCCAAATCGGGGCAACGCGGGGCTTTCTTT. The V gene is TRBV7-9, the J gene TRBJ1-1; D is possibly TRBD1 (5 bases). The CDR3 sequence is 15 residues long. From germline, CDR1 is SEHNR and CDR2 FQNEAQ (reference sequence). The variable domain in full, with the rest retrieved from reference TRBV7-9 and TRBJ1-1, is DTGVSQNPRHKITKRGQNVTFRCDPISEHNRLYWYRQTLGQGPEFLTYFQNEAQLEKSRLLSDRFSAERPKGSFSTLEIQRTEQGDSAMYLCASSLAKSGQRGAFFGQGTRLTVV.

Regarding this clone: This sample includes further DNA sequences coding for the same CDR3. This chain uses TRBV6-5 with TRBJ1-3; no clear D gene. This CDR3 contains 14 residues. The V and J ends lost 5 bases and 0 bases respectively, with 8 bases between them. The germline V gene has CDR1 MNHEY and CDR2 SVGAGI. CDR3 sequence (DNA): TGTGCCAGCAGTCTAGGATTCTCTGGAAACACCATATATTTT. Translated: CASSLGFSGNTIYF.